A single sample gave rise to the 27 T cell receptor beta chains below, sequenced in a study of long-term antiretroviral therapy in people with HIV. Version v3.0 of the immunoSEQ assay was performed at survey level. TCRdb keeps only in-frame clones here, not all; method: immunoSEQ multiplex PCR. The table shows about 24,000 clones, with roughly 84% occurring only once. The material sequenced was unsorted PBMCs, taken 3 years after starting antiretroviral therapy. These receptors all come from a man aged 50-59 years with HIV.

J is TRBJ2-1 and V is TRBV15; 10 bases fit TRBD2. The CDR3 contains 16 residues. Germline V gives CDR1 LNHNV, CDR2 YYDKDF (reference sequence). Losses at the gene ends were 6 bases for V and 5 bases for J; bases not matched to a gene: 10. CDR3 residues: CATRGQWLAGDNEQFF. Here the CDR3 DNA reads TGTGCCACCAGAGGTCAGTGGCTAGCGGGAGACAATGAGCAGTTCTTC.

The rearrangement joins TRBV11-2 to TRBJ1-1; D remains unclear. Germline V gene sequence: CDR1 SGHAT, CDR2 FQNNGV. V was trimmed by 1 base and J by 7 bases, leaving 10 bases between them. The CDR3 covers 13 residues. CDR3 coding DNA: TGTGCCAGCAGCTTAGTCCTGTACGGTGAAGCTTTCTTT. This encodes CASSLVLYGEAFF.

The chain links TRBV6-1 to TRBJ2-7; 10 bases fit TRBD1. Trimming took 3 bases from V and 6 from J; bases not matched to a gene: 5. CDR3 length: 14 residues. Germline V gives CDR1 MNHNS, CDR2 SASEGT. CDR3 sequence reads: CASSDGTGVGEQYF. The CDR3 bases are TGTGCCAGCAGTGACGGGACAGGGGTTGGCGAGCAGTACTTC.

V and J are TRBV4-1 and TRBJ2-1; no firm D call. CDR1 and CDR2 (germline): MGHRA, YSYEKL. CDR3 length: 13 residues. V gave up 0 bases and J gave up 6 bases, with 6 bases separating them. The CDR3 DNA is TGCGCCAGCAGCCAAGAATGGGGCAATGAGCAGTTCTTC. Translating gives CASSQEWGNEQFF.

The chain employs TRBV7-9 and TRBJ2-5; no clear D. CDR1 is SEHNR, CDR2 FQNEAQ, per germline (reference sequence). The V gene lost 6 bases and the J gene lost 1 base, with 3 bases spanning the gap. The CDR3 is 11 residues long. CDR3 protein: CASRSQETQYF. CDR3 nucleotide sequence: TGTGCCAGCAGGAGCCAAGAGACCCAGTACTTC.

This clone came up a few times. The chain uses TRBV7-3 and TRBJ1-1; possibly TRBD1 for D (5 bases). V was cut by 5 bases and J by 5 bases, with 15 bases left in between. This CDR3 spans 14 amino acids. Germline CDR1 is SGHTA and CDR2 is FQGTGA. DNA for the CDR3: TGTGCCAGCAGCCTCGGGAGCGGGGGAACTGAAGCTTTCTTT. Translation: CASSLGSGGTEAFF.

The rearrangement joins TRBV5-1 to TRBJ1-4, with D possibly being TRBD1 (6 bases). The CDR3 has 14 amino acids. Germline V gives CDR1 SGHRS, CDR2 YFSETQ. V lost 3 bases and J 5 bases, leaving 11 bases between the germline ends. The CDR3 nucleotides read TGCGCCAGCAGCTCCGACAGGCGGAATGAAAAACTGTTTTTT. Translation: CASSSDRRNEKLFF.

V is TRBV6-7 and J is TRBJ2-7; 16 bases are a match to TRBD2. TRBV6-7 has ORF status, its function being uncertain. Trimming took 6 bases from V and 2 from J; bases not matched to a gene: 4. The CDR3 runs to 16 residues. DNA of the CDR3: TGTGCCAGCAGCCCCGGGACTAGCGGGAGGGCCTACGAGCAGTACTTC. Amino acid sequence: CASSPGTSGRAYEQYF.

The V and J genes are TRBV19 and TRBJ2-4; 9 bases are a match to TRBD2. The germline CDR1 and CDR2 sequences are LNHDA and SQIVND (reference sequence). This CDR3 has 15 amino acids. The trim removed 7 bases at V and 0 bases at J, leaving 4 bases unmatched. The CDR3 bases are TGTGCCAGTACGACTAGCGGACTAGCCAAAAACATTCAGTACTTC. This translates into CASTTSGLAKNIQYF.

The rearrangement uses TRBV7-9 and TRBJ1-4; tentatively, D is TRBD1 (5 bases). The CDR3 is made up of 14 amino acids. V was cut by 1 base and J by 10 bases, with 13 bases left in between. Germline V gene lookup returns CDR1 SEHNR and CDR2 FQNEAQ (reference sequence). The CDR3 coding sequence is TGTGCCAGCAGCTTAGGGGAGCGGAGGGGAAAACTGTTTTTT. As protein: CASSLGERRGKLFF.

CDR3 nucleotide sequence: TGTGCCAGCTATATGGCAACACTGGGAGGTGGCAGGGGCAATCAGCCCCAGCATTTT. Protein product: CASYMATLGGGRGNQPQHF. V is TRBV18 and J is TRBJ1-5, with D possibly matching TRBD1 (5 bases). The germline gives CDR1 KGHSH, CDR2 LQKENI. Trimming left V 7 bases short and J 2 bases short, with 27 bases between. The CDR3 runs 19 residues. The full variable domain, its missing parts supplied by reference TRBV18 and TRBJ1-5, is NAGVMQNPRHLVRRRGQEARLRCSPMKGHSHVYWYRQLPEEGLKFMVYLQKENIIDESGMPKERFSAEFPKEGPSILRIQQVVRGDSAAYFCASYMATLGGGRGNQPQHFGDGTRLSIL.

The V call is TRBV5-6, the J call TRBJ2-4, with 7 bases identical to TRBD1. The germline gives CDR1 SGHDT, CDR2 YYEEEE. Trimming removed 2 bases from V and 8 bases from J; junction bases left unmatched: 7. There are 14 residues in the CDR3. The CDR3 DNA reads TGTGCCAGCAGCTTACAGGGGATGGAGGACATTCAGTACTTC. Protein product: CASSLQGMEDIQYF.

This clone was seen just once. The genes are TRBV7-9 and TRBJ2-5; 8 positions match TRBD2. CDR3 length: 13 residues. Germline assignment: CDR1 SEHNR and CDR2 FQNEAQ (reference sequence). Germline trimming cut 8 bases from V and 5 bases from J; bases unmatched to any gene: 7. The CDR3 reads CASLGGGWETQYF. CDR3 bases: TGTGCCAGCCTCGGGGGGGGCTGGGAGACCCAGTACTTC.

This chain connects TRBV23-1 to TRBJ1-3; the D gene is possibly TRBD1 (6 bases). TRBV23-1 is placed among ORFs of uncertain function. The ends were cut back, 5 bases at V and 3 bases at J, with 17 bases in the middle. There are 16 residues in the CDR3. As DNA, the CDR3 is TGCGCCAGCAGTAAGGAGGAGGGGGACTTTGGAAACACCATATATTTT. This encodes CASSKEEGDFGNTIYF.

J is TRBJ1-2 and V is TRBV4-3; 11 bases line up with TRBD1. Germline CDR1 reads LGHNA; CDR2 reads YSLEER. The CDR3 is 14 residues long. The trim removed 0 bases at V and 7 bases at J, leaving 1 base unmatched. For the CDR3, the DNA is TGCGCCAGCAGCCAAGAGGGACAGGGGGGTGGCTACACCTTC. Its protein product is CASSQEGQGGGYTF.

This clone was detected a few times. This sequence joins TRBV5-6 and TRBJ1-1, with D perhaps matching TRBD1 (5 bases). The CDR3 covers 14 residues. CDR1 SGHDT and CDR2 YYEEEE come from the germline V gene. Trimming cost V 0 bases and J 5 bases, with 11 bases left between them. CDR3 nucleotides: TGTGCCAGCAGCTTGGCAGGGTGGGGAACTGAAGCTTTCTTT. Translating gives CASSLAGWGTEAFF.

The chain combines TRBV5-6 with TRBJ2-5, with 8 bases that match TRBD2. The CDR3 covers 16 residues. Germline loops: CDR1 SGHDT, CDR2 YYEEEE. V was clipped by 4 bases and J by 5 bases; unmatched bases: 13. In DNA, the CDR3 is TGTGCCAGCAGCCCCCCAACGGGAGGGCCCGGTGAGACCCAGTACTTC. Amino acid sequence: CASSPPTGGPGETQYF.

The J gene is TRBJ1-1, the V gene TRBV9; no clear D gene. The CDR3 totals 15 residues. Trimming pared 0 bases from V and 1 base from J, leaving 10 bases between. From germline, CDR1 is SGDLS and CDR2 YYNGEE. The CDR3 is CASSVESIPNTEAFF. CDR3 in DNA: TGTGCCAGCAGCGTAGAGAGCATACCGAACACTGAAGCTTTCTTT.

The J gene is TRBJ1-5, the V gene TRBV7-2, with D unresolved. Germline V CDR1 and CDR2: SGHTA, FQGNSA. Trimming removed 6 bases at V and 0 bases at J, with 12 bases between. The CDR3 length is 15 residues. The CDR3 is CASRPGPYSNQPQHF. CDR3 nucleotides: TGTGCCAGCAGACCAGGCCCCTATAGCAATCAGCCCCAGCATTTT. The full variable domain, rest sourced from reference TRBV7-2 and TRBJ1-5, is GAGVSQSPSNKVTEKGKDVELRCDPISGHTALYWYRQSLGQGLEFLIYFQGNSAPDKSGLPSDRFSAERTGGSVSTLTIQRTQQEDSAVYLCASRPGPYSNQPQHFGDGTRLSIL.

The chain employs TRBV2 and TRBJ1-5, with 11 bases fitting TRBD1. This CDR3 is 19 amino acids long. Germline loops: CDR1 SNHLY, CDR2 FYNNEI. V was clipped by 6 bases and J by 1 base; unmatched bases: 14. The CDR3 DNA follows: TGTGCCAGCAGCCGCGTCCGGGACAGGGGGTTTAAGAGCAATCAGCCCCAGCATTTT. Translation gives CASSRVRDRGFKSNQPQHF.

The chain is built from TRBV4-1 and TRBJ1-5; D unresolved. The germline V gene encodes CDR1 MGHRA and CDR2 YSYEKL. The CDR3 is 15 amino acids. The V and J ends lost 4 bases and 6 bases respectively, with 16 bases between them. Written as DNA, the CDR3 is TGCGCCAGCAGCCCGGGCCCGCCGTTAGGTCAGCCCCAGCATTTT. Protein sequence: CASSPGPPLGQPQHF.

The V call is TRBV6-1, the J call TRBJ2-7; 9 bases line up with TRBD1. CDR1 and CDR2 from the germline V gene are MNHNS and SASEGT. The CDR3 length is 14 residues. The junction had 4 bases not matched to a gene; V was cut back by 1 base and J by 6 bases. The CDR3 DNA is TGTGCCAGCAGTGAAGTGTGGACAGGGGCCGAGCAGTACTTC. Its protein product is CASSEVWTGAEQYF.

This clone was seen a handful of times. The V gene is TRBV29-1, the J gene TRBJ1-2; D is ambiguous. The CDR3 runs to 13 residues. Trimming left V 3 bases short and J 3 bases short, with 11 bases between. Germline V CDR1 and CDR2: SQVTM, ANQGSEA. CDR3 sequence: CSVDMTRDYGYTF. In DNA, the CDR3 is TGCAGCGTTGACATGACTAGGGACTATGGCTACACCTTC.

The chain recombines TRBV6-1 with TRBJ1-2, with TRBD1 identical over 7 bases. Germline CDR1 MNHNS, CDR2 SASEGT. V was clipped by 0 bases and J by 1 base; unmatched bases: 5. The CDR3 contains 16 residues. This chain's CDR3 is CASSEARQGDNYGYTF. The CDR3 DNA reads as TGTGCCAGCAGTGAAGCGCGGCAGGGGGATAACTATGGCTACACCTTC.

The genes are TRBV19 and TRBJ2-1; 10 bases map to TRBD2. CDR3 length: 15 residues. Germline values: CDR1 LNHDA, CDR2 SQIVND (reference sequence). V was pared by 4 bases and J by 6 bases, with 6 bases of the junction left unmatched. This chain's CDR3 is CASSRAGGPGNEQFF. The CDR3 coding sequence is TGTGCCAGTAGTAGAGCGGGAGGGCCCGGCAATGAGCAGTTCTTC.

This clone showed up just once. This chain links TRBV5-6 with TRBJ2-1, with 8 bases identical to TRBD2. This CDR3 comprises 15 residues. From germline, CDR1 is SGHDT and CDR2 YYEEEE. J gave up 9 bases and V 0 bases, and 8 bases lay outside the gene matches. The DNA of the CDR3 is TGTGCCAGCAGCTTGGAGCCGGGAGGGTTCGCTGAGCAGTTCTTC. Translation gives CASSLEPGGFAEQFF. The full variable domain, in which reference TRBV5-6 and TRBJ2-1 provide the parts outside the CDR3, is DAGVTQSPTHLIKTRGQQVTLRCSPKSGHDTVSWYQQALGQGPQFIFQYYEEEERQRGNFPDRFSGHQFPNYSSELNVNALLLGDSALYLCASSLEPGGFAEQFFGPGTRLTVL.

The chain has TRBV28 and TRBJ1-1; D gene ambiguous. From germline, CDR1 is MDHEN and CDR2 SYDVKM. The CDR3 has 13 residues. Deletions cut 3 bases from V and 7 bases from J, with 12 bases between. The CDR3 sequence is CASSFYPHGEAFF. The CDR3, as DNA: TGTGCCAGCAGTTTTTACCCCCACGGTGAAGCTTTCTTT.